Shown below are 3 T cell receptor beta chains from a single sample sequenced in a study of T cell changes during pregnancy in multiple sclerosis. Some clones are missing from TCRdb's copy, which holds only in-frame ones; the method was immunoSEQ multiplex PCR. Here the sample spans around 30,000 clones, about 91% being singletons. The specimen was CD8+ T cells from peripheral blood mononuclear cells, collected before pregnancy. The receptors shown here come from a female donor with multiple sclerosis, enrolled in a pregnancy study.

The chain uses TRBV6-1 and TRBJ2-1; 7 bases are a match to TRBD1. Germline V lookup: CDR1 MNHNS, CDR2 SASEGT. J gave up 4 bases and V 1 base, and 4 bases lay outside the gene matches. The CDR3 totals 15 residues. The CDR3 DNA sequence: TGTGCCAGCAGTGAAGGGGCAGGGGGATACAATGAGCAGTTCTTC. Translation: CASSEGAGGYNEQFF.

This chain uses TRBV27 with TRBJ1-1; maybe TRBD1 (5 bases). Deletions cut 3 bases from V and 4 bases from J, with 9 bases between. Germline CDR1 reads MNHEY; CDR2 reads SMNVEV (reference sequence). The length of the CDR3 is 13 residues. The CDR3 bases are TGTGCCAGCAGTTTGATGGGGGGCACTGAAGCTTTCTTT. Amino acid sequence: CASSLMGGTEAFF.

The chain employs TRBV5-6 and TRBJ2-3; the match to TRBD1 covers 8 bases. Losses at the gene ends were 5 bases for V and 3 bases for J; bases not matched to a gene: 14. The V gene's germline CDR1 is SGHDT and CDR2 YYEEEE. The CDR3 is 17 amino acids. CDR3 sequence reads: CASSENVGGQGTDTQYF. CDR3 nucleotides: TGTGCCAGCAGTGAAAATGTCGGAGGACAGGGAACAGATACGCAGTATTTT.